These 2 T cell receptor beta chains were sequenced from one sample in a study of high-grade serous ovarian cancer treatment subgroups. Generated by immunoSEQ multiplex PCR, the TCRdb table keeps only in-frame clones and is missing some. The table has under 20,000 clones, approximately 71% seen once. Tumor samples were obtained before definitive surgery or chemotherapy. The sequenced sample was tumor tissue. The receptors stem from a human donor with high-grade serous ovarian cancer.

To note about this clone: This CDR3 is also generated by other DNA sequences in the sample. The chain carries TRBV11-2 and TRBJ1-1; possibly TRBD1 for D (5 bases). The CDR3 consists of 14 residues. V lost 5 bases to trimming and J lost 5 bases, with 15 bases between them. The germline gives CDR1 SGHAT, CDR2 FQNNGV. CDR3 in amino acids: CASSLGPGGTEAFF. In DNA form, the CDR3 reads TGTGCCAGCAGCCTCGGGCCTGGGGGGACTGAAGCTTTCTTT.

The rearrangement joins TRBV5-1 to TRBJ2-1; TRBD2 aligns across 11 bases. The J segment lost 4 bases and the V segment lost 4 bases, leaving 7 bases of the junction unmatched. Germline loops: CDR1 SGHRS, CDR2 YFSETQ. This CDR3 is 16 amino acids long. In DNA, the CDR3 is TGCGCCAGCAGCGCCACATTAGCGGGGGGGTACAATGAGCAGTTCTTC. This translates into CASSATLAGGYNEQFF.